Included here is one T cell receptor (beta chain) sequence, with context. There are 14 residues in the CDR3. After removal of 5 bases from V and 3 bases from J, the junction contained 7 bases not matched to a gene. Germline CDR1 reads DFQATT; CDR2 reads SNEGSKA (reference sequence). This specimen belongs to a study of blood T cells in healthy people across ages. Overall study context: The template switching approach captured approximately one barcoded beta molecule for every two T cells.

Together with a sample-barcoded 5' primer, a J-beta primer mix was included in a second PCR lasting about 7 to 11 cycles. Tags on each cDNA molecule came from a template-switch adaptor with 12 random nucleotides. MiXCR was run by TCRdb on the 5' RACE reads, yielding one entry per CDR3 protein. The table shows 850,000 to 1,000,000 distinct CDR3 sequences, with around 54% occurring only once. Researchers report isolating at least 6.5 million PBMCs per sample. The receptor comes from a woman between 55 and 75 years old in good health. The rearrangement joins TRBV20-1 to TRBJ2-1, with 7 nucleotides matching TRBD1. The source material was blood. The CDR3 here is CSAFTGQYYNEQFF. The DNA of the CDR3 is TGCAGTGCTTTTACGGGACAGTACTACAATGAGCAGTTCTTC.